Listed below are T cell receptor beta chains from one sample, sequenced in a study of blood T cell repertoires in COVID-19. Clones were sequenced by immunoSEQ multiplex PCR, and TCRdb holds only the in-frame ones, with some missing. The sample carries roughly 250,000 clones, approximately 88% recorded once. Sequenced material: PBMCs or T cells enriched from blood (not recorded which). These receptors were taken from a woman aged 40 to 55 with acute COVID-19. Both conserved end residues are part of each CDR3. The order of the fields is clone size, D gene, J gene, V gene, CDR3 DNA, CDR3 protein. D genes are given only for firm matches. Clone size is not always given. Where it is, it says once, few, many or a class for expanded clones.

-	-	TRBJ2-4	TRBV12-3/TRBV12-4	TGTGCCAGCAGTTTGGGGGGAAACATTCAGTACTTC	CASSLGGNIQYF
-	TRBD1	TRBJ2-5	TRBV18	TGTGCCAGCTCGCGTGAGACAGGGAACCAAGAGACCCAGTACTTC	CASSRETGNQETQYF
-	TRBD1	TRBJ1-2	TRBV18	TGTGCCAGCTCAGGCGGACAGGGGGCGCCTTTGGGAGGCTACACCTTC	CASSGGQGAPLGGYTF
-	-	TRBJ2-7	TRBV18	TGTGCCAGCTCACGTCTCGAGACTGCTAGCTCCTACGAGCAGTACTTC	CASSRLETASSYEQYF
once	-	TRBJ2-3	TRBV7-8	TGTGCCAGCAGTCCCCACGGGGGAGCTATCCCAGATACGCAGTATTTT	CASSPHGGAIPDTQYF
-	TRBD2	TRBJ2-3	TRBV28	TGTGCCAGCAGTCCCCCGGGGGCGGGAGGGGATACGCAGTATTTT	CASSPPGAGGDTQYF
once	-	TRBJ2-7	TRBV27	TGTGCCAGCAGTTTATCGTCCGGGGTGGTGGTCTACGAGCAGTACTTC	CASSLSSGVVVYEQYF
-	-	TRBJ2-2	TRBV9	TGTGCCAGCAGCCGTATCCGAGAGCGGAACACCGGGGAGCTGTTTTTT	CASSRIRERNTGELFF
-	-	TRBJ1-6	TRBV11-3	TGTGCCAGCAGCTCCCTTGTGCCGGGTCGGGATTCACCCCTCCACTTT	CASSSLVPGRDSPLHF
-	-	TRBJ1-2	TRBV6-2/TRBV6-3	TGTGCCAGCAGTTACCCATCAGGGGTGAGCGGCTACACCTTC	CASSYPSGVSGYTF
-	-	TRBJ2-7	TRBV1	TGCACCAGCATTGAGAGTGGAGCCTACGAGCAGTACTTC	CTSIESGAYEQYF
once	TRBD1	TRBJ1-2	TRBV11-2	TGTGCCAGCAGAATAGGGGGCAGTGGACGCTATGGCTACACCTTC	CASRIGGSGRYGYTF
-	TRBD1	TRBJ2-5	TRBV3-1/TRBV3-2	TGTGCCAGCAGCCAGACAGGGATCCAAGAGACCCAGTACTTC	CASSQTGIQETQYF
-	TRBD1	TRBJ1-6	TRBV9	TGTGCCAGCAGCGCGGACAGGGGGCGAAGGAATTCACCCCTCCACTTT	CASSADRGRRNSPLHF
-	TRBD2	TRBJ2-5	TRBV7-3	TGTGCCAGCAGCTTAAAACTAGCGGGAGGGGAGACCCAGTACTTC	CASSLKLAGGETQYF
-	TRBD1	TRBJ1-5	TRBV6-5	TGTGCCAGCAGCCCGGGACAGGATGGCAATCAGCCCCAGCATTTT	CASSPGQDGNQPQHF
once	TRBD2	TRBJ2-3	TRBV27	TGTGCCAGCAGTTTAATTGCGGGAGGGGGCACAGATACGCAGTATTTT	CASSLIAGGGTDTQYF
-	TRBD1	TRBJ2-7	TRBV10-3	TGTGCCATCAGTGAGGCTAGACAGGGCTCCGAGCAGTACTTC	CAISEARQGSEQYF
-	-	TRBJ1-2	TRBV11-3	TGTGCCAGCAGCTTTCCGGGGGGTTATGGCTACACCTTC	CASSFPGGYGYTF
-	-	TRBJ1-2	TRBV7-8	TGTGCCAGCAGCTTAGATCAGTCGTTCTATGGCTACACCTTC	CASSLDQSFYGYTF
-	-	TRBJ1-4	TRBV19	TGTGCCAGTAGTCTCACAGTGCTCCGGAATGAAAAACTGTTTTTT	CASSLTVLRNEKLFF
-	TRBD1	TRBJ1-4	TRBV12-3/TRBV12-4	TGTGCCAGCAGTTGGGGACAGTATGAAAAACTGTTTTTT	CASSWGQYEKLFF
-	TRBD2	TRBJ2-3	TRBV10-1	TGCGCCAGCAGAGTCATACCGGGACTAGCGGGAGAGTGTGGCACAGATACGCAGTATTTT	CASRVIPGLAGECGTDTQYF
-	TRBD2	TRBJ2-1	TRBV7-9	TGTGCCAGCAGCTTACTCAGGGAGGGGAGTGAGCAGTTCTTC	CASSLLREGSEQFF
once	TRBD2	TRBJ2-3	TRBV19	TGTGCCAGTAGTAGAAGCGGGACTAGCGGGGAGAAATATAAGTATTTT	CASSRSGTSGEKYKYF
-	-	TRBJ2-1	TRBV7-2	TGTGCCAGCAACCGGCTTCACGGGGACAATGAGCAGTTCTTC	CASNRLHGDNEQFF
-	TRBD1	TRBJ1-2	TRBV29-1	TGCAGCGGTATTGGGACAGGGGTTGGTGGCTACACCTTC	CSGIGTGVGGYTF
-	-	TRBJ1-3	TRBV4-3	TGCGCCAGCAGCCAAGATGGGTCACCGGGCTCGGGGGGAAACACCATATATTTT	CASSQDGSPGSGGNTIYF
-	-	TRBJ2-2	TRBV27	TGTGCCAGCATTCGGGGGAACACCGGGGAGCTGTTTTTT	CASIRGNTGELFF
-	-	TRBJ2-7	TRBV24-1	TGTGCCACGGAGGGCAGCAATTCCTACGAGCAGTACTTC	CATEGSNSYEQYF
-	TRBD1	TRBJ1-1	TRBV19	TGTGCCAGTAGTCAACGGACAGGGCACACTGAAGCTTTCTTT	CASSQRTGHTEAFF
once	-	TRBJ1-2	TRBV7-2	TGTGCCAGCAGCTTGAGGCAGGGTGTATCGCACTATGGCTACACCTTC	CASSLRQGVSHYGYTF
-	TRBD1	TRBJ1-2	TRBV28	TGTGCCAGCAGTCCAAATTTATCGGTTGACAGGGGGTATGGCTACACCTTC	CASSPNLSVDRGYGYTF
-	TRBD1	TRBJ2-5	TRBV7-2	TGTGCCAGCAGCCGGGACAGCCCCCGTCAGTACTTC	CASSRDSPRQYF
-	-	TRBJ1-2	TRBV7-6	TGTGCCAGCAGCTTAAGGACAGCAACACGCTATGGCTACACCTTC	CASSLRTATRYGYTF
-	TRBD1	TRBJ2-1	TRBV24-1	TGTGCCACCAGTCTTAGGGACAGGTCGGACAATGAGCAGTTCTTC	CATSLRDRSDNEQFF
once	TRBD1	TRBJ1-4	TRBV11-2	TGTGCCAGCAGCTCTTCGACAGGGCCTAATGAAAAACTGTTTTTT	CASSSSTGPNEKLFF
-	TRBD2	TRBJ2-7	TRBV7-2	TGTGCCAGCAGCCTAACCTCGGGAGGGAGCGAGCAGTACTTC	CASSLTSGGSEQYF
-	TRBD1	TRBJ1-3	TRBV3-1/TRBV3-2	TGTGCCAGCAGCCAAGATAGGATCGCGGGACAGATCTCTGGAAACACCATATATTTT	CASSQDRIAGQISGNTIYF
-	-	TRBJ1-2	TRBV7-2	TGTGCCAGCAGCTTACAGGTGGGGGGTAGCTACTATGGCTACACCTTC	CASSLQVGGSYYGYTF
-	-	TRBJ2-1	TRBV4-1	TGCGCCAGCGACCAATCCGGGACTTTTTACAATGAGCAGTTCTTC	CASDQSGTFYNEQFF
once	TRBD2	TRBJ2-1	TRBV3-1/TRBV3-2	TGTGCCAGCAGCCCCGGGAGCGGGAGGGTTAATGAGCAGTTCTTC	CASSPGSGRVNEQFF
-	-	TRBJ2-1	TRBV27	TGTGCCAGCGGGGCTCCGGCTGGAGTAGGGTTCTTC	CASGAPAGVGFF
few	TRBD1	TRBJ1-2	TRBV9	TGTGCCAGCAGCGTAGAGCGAGGGACAGGGGGCGGCGGCTACACCTTC	CASSVERGTGGGGYTF
-	TRBD1	TRBJ1-5	TRBV5-1	TGCGCCAGCAGAGTCCCCCCCCCGACAGGGGGTGGTCAGCCCCAGCATTTT	CASRVPPPTGGGQPQHF
-	TRBD2	TRBJ2-5	TRBV10-1	TGCGCCAGCAGTGAGTCGACTAGCGGGGCAGAGACCCAGTACTTC	CASSESTSGAETQYF
few	TRBD1	TRBJ1-6	TRBV5-1	TGCGCCAGCAGCTCAGGACAGGGAGATTCACCCCTCCACTTT	CASSSGQGDSPLHF
-	TRBD2	TRBJ2-7	TRBV10-3	TGTGCCATCACTAACCACGGGACTAGCGGGAGGTCCTACGAGCAGTACTTC	CAITNHGTSGRSYEQYF
-	-	TRBJ1-2	TRBV7-2	TGTGCCAGCAGCCCCCCAGGGCCCTATGGCTACACCTTC	CASSPPGPYGYTF
few	TRBD2	TRBJ2-2	TRBV5-1	TGCGCCAGCAGCCACACCCGTCGTGAGATAGCGGGAATAAACACCGGGGAGCTGTTTTTT	CASSHTRREIAGINTGELFF
-	-	TRBJ1-1	TRBV25-1	TGTGCCAGCAGTGAAAGGACTAAGAACACTGAAGCTTTCTTT	CASSERTKNTEAFF
-	TRBD1	TRBJ1-4	TRBV10-3	TGTGCCACCCGGGGACAGGGAGAGGAAAAACTGTTTTTT	CATRGQGEEKLFF